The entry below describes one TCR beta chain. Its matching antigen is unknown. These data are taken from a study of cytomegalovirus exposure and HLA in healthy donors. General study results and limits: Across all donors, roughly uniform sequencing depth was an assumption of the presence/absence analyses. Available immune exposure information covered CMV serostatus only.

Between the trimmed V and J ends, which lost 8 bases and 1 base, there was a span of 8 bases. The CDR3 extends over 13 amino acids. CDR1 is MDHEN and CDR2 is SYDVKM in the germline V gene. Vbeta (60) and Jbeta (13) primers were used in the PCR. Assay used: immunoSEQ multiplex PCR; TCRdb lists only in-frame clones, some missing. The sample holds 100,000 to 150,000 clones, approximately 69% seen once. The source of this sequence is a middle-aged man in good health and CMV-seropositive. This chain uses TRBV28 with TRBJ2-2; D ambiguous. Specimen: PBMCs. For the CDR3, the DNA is TGTGCCAGCCGCCCGGGGAACACCGGGGAGCTGTTTTTT. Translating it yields CASRPGNTGELFF. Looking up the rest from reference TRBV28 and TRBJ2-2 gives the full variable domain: DVKVTQSSRYLVKRTGEKVFLECVQDMDHENMFWYRQDPGLGLRLIYFSYDVKMKEKGDIPEGYSVSREKKERFSLILESASTNQTSMYLCASRPGNTGELFFGEGSRLTVL.